Sequencing of this TCR beta chain was carried out in a study of graft-versus-host responses after intestinal transplantation. Study findings and constraints: Ileal or blood samples showed some GvH clones first, and such clones were also found in recipient marrow.

Sequencing was performed with immunoSEQ multiplex PCR; in TCRdb, only in-frame clones are kept and a portion is missing. In the table there are tens of thousands of clones, around 89% of which are singletons. This clone was observed a single time. Its matching antigen is unknown. Germline V gene lookup returns CDR1 MGHRA and CDR2 YSYEKL. V lost 4 bases to trimming and J lost 0 bases, with 16 bases between them. The CDR3 has 17 residues. The sequence was collected from a human donor who received an intestinal transplant. The specimen comprised unstimulated CD8+ T cells sorted from spleen or lymph node cells, sampled before intestinal transplant. The J gene is TRBJ1-3, the V gene TRBV4-1; D not certain. CDR3 loop: CASSPRWAGRSGNTIYF. The CDR3 DNA reads as TGCGCCAGCAGCCCAAGGTGGGCAGGCCGCTCTGGAAACACCATATATTTT.